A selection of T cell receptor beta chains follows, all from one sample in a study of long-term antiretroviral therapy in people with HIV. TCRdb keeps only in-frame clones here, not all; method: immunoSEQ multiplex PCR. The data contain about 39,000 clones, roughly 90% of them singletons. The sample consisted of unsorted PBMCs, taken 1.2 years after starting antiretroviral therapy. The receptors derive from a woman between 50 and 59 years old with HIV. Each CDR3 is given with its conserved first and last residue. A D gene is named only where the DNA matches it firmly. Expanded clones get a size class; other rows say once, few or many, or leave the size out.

cdr3_nt: TGTGCCTGGAGTCATAGGGGGCTTGGCTATGGCTACACCTTC; cdr3_aa: CAWSHRGLGYGYTF; v_call: TRBV30; j_call: TRBJ1-2; d_call: TRBD1; cdr3_length: 14; clone_size: few
cdr3_nt: TGTGCCAGCACCGGGACAGTGGGTCAGCCCCAGCATTTT; cdr3_aa: CASTGTVGQPQHF; v_call: TRBV2; j_call: TRBJ1-5; d_call: TRBD1; cdr3_length: 13; clone_size: few
cdr3_nt: TGCGCCAGCACCGAGGGGGCAGACTATGGCTACACCTTC; cdr3_aa: CASTEGADYGYTF; v_call: TRBV5-1; j_call: TRBJ1-2; d_call: TRBD1; cdr3_length: 13; clone_size: NA
cdr3_nt: TGTGCCAGCAGCTCGCAGGTAAACTACGAGCAGTACTTC; cdr3_aa: CASSSQVNYEQYF; v_call: TRBV11-2; j_call: TRBJ2-7; d_call: NA; cdr3_length: 13; clone_size: NA
cdr3_nt: TGTGCCAGCAGTTATGGCAGAACCTACGAGCAGTACTTC; cdr3_aa: CASSYGRTYEQYF; v_call: TRBV6-5; j_call: TRBJ2-7; d_call: NA; cdr3_length: 13; clone_size: once
cdr3_nt: TGCGCCAGCAGCTGGGACTTTAACACCGGGGAGCTGTTTTTT; cdr3_aa: CASSWDFNTGELFF; v_call: TRBV5-1; j_call: TRBJ2-2; d_call: NA; cdr3_length: 14; clone_size: few
cdr3_nt: TGCAGTGCTAGATCTGAAGAGACCCAGTACTTC; cdr3_aa: CSARSEETQYF; v_call: TRBV20-1; j_call: TRBJ2-5; d_call: NA; cdr3_length: 11; clone_size: NA
cdr3_nt: TGTGCCAGCAGCCCCCACGGGGGGCGTTTCACTGAAGCTTTCTTT; cdr3_aa: CASSPHGGRFTEAFF; v_call: TRBV7-9; j_call: TRBJ1-1; d_call: NA; cdr3_length: 15; clone_size: NA
cdr3_nt: TGTGCCAGCAGCCCCCGACCTGGGGATCAGCCCCAGCATTTT; cdr3_aa: CASSPRPGDQPQHF; v_call: TRBV7-6; j_call: TRBJ1-5; d_call: NA; cdr3_length: 14; clone_size: few
cdr3_nt: TGTGCCAGCAGGAACGACGGGACAGCTAATCAGCCCCAGCATTTT; cdr3_aa: CASRNDGTANQPQHF; v_call: TRBV2; j_call: TRBJ1-5; d_call: TRBD1; cdr3_length: 15; clone_size: NA
cdr3_nt: TGTGCCAGCAGCTTAGGCCCGGTGGGCTCACCCCTCCACTTT; cdr3_aa: CASSLGPVGSPLHF; v_call: TRBV11-2; j_call: TRBJ1-6; d_call: NA; cdr3_length: 14; clone_size: few
cdr3_nt: TGTGCCAGTAGTATAGAAGGATCACCCCTCCACTTT; cdr3_aa: CASSIEGSPLHF; v_call: TRBV19; j_call: TRBJ1-6; d_call: NA; cdr3_length: 12; clone_size: NA
cdr3_nt: TGTGCCAGCAGCTTGCTAGGGCCCCTCCACTTT; cdr3_aa: CASSLLGPLHF; v_call: TRBV5-8; j_call: TRBJ1-6; d_call: NA; cdr3_length: 11; clone_size: NA
cdr3_nt: TGTGCCAGCTCACGCTCTTCGCAGGGGGCGAAGGGGGCCAACGTCCTGACTTTC; cdr3_aa: CASSRSSQGAKGANVLTF; v_call: TRBV18; j_call: TRBJ2-6; d_call: TRBD1; cdr3_length: 18; clone_size: NA
cdr3_nt: TGCAGCGTTCGGACTAGCGGGGGGGCCTACAATGAGCAGTTCTTC; cdr3_aa: CSVRTSGGAYNEQFF; v_call: TRBV29-1; j_call: TRBJ2-1; d_call: TRBD2; cdr3_length: 15; clone_size: once
cdr3_nt: TGCGCCAGCAGCTGGGGGGTGACATACGAGCAGTACTTC; cdr3_aa: CASSWGVTYEQYF; v_call: TRBV5-1; j_call: TRBJ2-7; d_call: NA; cdr3_length: 13; clone_size: NA
cdr3_nt: TGTGCCAGCAGCTCGAATACAGGGAGCAATCAGCCCCAGCATTTT; cdr3_aa: CASSSNTGSNQPQHF; v_call: TRBV7-8; j_call: TRBJ1-5; d_call: NA; cdr3_length: 15; clone_size: NA
cdr3_nt: TGTGCCCGGGAGGGGTACGCAAATTCACCCCTCCACTTT; cdr3_aa: CAREGYANSPLHF; v_call: TRBV12-5; j_call: TRBJ1-6; d_call: NA; cdr3_length: 13; clone_size: NA
cdr3_nt: TGTGCCAGCAGTGACGGATCCCGTTACATACGGGTTTGGGAGCAGTACTTC; cdr3_aa: CASSDGSRYIRVWEQYF; v_call: TRBV2; j_call: TRBJ2-7; d_call: NA; cdr3_length: 17; clone_size: NA
cdr3_nt: TGTGCTAGCAGCTTAAGCGGGGGCACCGGGGAGCTGTTTTTT; cdr3_aa: CASSLSGGTGELFF; v_call: TRBV7-7; j_call: TRBJ2-2; d_call: TRBD2; cdr3_length: 14; clone_size: NA
cdr3_nt: TGTGCCAGCAGTGACCCGACAGGGACCCTCTATGGCTACACCTTC; cdr3_aa: CASSDPTGTLYGYTF; v_call: TRBV25-1; j_call: TRBJ1-2; d_call: TRBD1; cdr3_length: 15; clone_size: NA
cdr3_nt: TGTGCCAGCAGTGGAGCAGAGGGGACGAATGAGCAGTTCTTC; cdr3_aa: CASSGAEGTNEQFF; v_call: TRBV2; j_call: TRBJ2-1; d_call: NA; cdr3_length: 14; clone_size: NA
cdr3_nt: TGTGCCAGTACGGGCCCTCGATTGGTAGTGGGCCCAAACTATGGCTACACCTTC; cdr3_aa: CASTGPRLVVGPNYGYTF; v_call: TRBV19; j_call: TRBJ1-2; d_call: NA; cdr3_length: 18; clone_size: NA
cdr3_nt: TGTGCCAGCGGGAGGCGCGGACACCTCTACGAGCAGTACTTC; cdr3_aa: CASGRRGHLYEQYF; v_call: TRBV7-2; j_call: TRBJ2-7; d_call: NA; cdr3_length: 14; clone_size: NA
cdr3_nt: TGTGCCAGCAGTGTACAGCCCCTAAGCTATGGCTACACCTTC; cdr3_aa: CASSVQPLSYGYTF; v_call: TRBV2; j_call: TRBJ1-2; d_call: NA; cdr3_length: 14; clone_size: NA
cdr3_nt: TGCGCCAGCAGCCAGGCCGTAGGGGAGGGCACAGATACGCAGTATTTT; cdr3_aa: CASSQAVGEGTDTQYF; v_call: TRBV4-3; j_call: TRBJ2-3; d_call: NA; cdr3_length: 16; clone_size: NA
cdr3_nt: TGTGCCAGCAGCCCGACAGGGAGATGTTTCATACTCCACTATGGCTACACCTTC; cdr3_aa: CASSPTGRCFILHYGYTF; v_call: TRBV21-1; j_call: TRBJ1-2; d_call: NA; cdr3_length: 18; clone_size: NA
cdr3_nt: TGTGCCAGCAGTCTACTAGCGGGGGCGGACATTCAGTACTTC; cdr3_aa: CASSLLAGADIQYF; v_call: TRBV27; j_call: TRBJ2-4; d_call: TRBD2; cdr3_length: 14; clone_size: NA
cdr3_nt: TGTGCCAGCAGTGGTCAGACTAATAATTCACCCCTCCACTTT; cdr3_aa: CASSGQTNNSPLHF; v_call: TRBV2; j_call: TRBJ1-6; d_call: NA; cdr3_length: 14; clone_size: NA
cdr3_nt: TGTGCCAGCAGTGGAACCAGGGGAGATTCCTACGAGCAGTACTTC; cdr3_aa: CASSGTRGDSYEQYF; v_call: TRBV2; j_call: TRBJ2-7; d_call: NA; cdr3_length: 15; clone_size: NA
cdr3_nt: TGTGCCAGTAAGGACGGCTCCTACAATGAGCAGTTCTTC; cdr3_aa: CASKDGSYNEQFF; v_call: TRBV19; j_call: TRBJ2-1; d_call: NA; cdr3_length: 13; clone_size: NA
cdr3_nt: TGTGCCAGCAGTTTATCGGGCAGCGTCAATGAGCAGTTCTTC; cdr3_aa: CASSLSGSVNEQFF; v_call: TRBV27; j_call: TRBJ2-1; d_call: NA; cdr3_length: 14; clone_size: NA
cdr3_nt: TGTGCCAGTCTCTCCTTGAACACTGAAGCTTTCTTT; cdr3_aa: CASLSLNTEAFF; v_call: TRBV6-6; j_call: TRBJ1-1; d_call: NA; cdr3_length: 12; clone_size: NA
cdr3_nt: TGTGCCACCAGCTCCGGGTTAGCGGGGGGGCCCTACGAGCAGTACTTC; cdr3_aa: CATSSGLAGGPYEQYF; v_call: TRBV15; j_call: TRBJ2-7; d_call: TRBD2; cdr3_length: 16; clone_size: NA
cdr3_nt: TGTGCCAGCAGCCTGCGGGGGGGGACAGATACGCAGTATTTT; cdr3_aa: CASSLRGGTDTQYF; v_call: TRBV7-2; j_call: TRBJ2-3; d_call: TRBD2; cdr3_length: 14; clone_size: NA
cdr3_nt: TGCGCCAGCAGCCAAAATACCGGGCGCGATGAGCAGTTCTTC; cdr3_aa: CASSQNTGRDEQFF; v_call: TRBV4-1; j_call: TRBJ2-1; d_call: NA; cdr3_length: 14; clone_size: NA
cdr3_nt: TGTGCTAGTGGTGGACAGGGCTCAGATACGCAGTATTTT; cdr3_aa: CASGGQGSDTQYF; v_call: TRBV12-5; j_call: TRBJ2-3; d_call: TRBD1; cdr3_length: 13; clone_size: NA
cdr3_nt: TGTGCCAGCTCGCGGACCCCAGGGACCGACACTGAAGCTTTCTTT; cdr3_aa: CASSRTPGTDTEAFF; v_call: TRBV18; j_call: TRBJ1-1; d_call: NA; cdr3_length: 15; clone_size: NA
cdr3_nt: TGTGCCAGCAGTGAATGGACAGGGAGTTACTTC; cdr3_aa: CASSEWTGSYF; v_call: TRBV6-1; j_call: TRBJ2-5; d_call: TRBD1; cdr3_length: 11; clone_size: once
cdr3_nt: TGTGCCAGCAGCCTGAGACAGGGGTTTGAAAAACTGTTTTTT; cdr3_aa: CASSLRQGFEKLFF; v_call: TRBV4-2; j_call: TRBJ1-4; d_call: TRBD1; cdr3_length: 14; clone_size: NA
cdr3_nt: TGTGCCTGGAGTGAATACGTGGGGCGAACCGGGGAGCTGTTTTTT; cdr3_aa: CAWSEYVGRTGELFF; v_call: TRBV30; j_call: TRBJ2-2; d_call: NA; cdr3_length: 15; clone_size: NA
cdr3_nt: TGTGCCTGGCTGGTTGCAGGGACCCAGTACTTC; cdr3_aa: CAWLVAGTQYF; v_call: TRBV30; j_call: TRBJ2-5; d_call: NA; cdr3_length: 11; clone_size: NA
cdr3_nt: TGCGCCAGCAGCCAAGGGACAGGGACCTACGAGCAGTACTTC; cdr3_aa: CASSQGTGTYEQYF; v_call: TRBV4-3; j_call: TRBJ2-7; d_call: TRBD1; cdr3_length: 14; clone_size: NA
cdr3_nt: TGTGCCAGCACCGAGGGGGGAGCCTACAATGAGCAGTTCTTC; cdr3_aa: CASTEGGAYNEQFF; v_call: TRBV6-5; j_call: TRBJ2-1; d_call: NA; cdr3_length: 14; clone_size: NA
cdr3_nt: TGTGCCAGCAGCTCGGGACTAGCGGGGGCCCGGGGCAATGAGCAGTTCTTC; cdr3_aa: CASSSGLAGARGNEQFF; v_call: TRBV7-3; j_call: TRBJ2-1; d_call: TRBD2; cdr3_length: 17; clone_size: NA
cdr3_nt: TGTGCCAGCAGGTTAATGGTGTGGGGAAACACAGATACGCAGTATTTT; cdr3_aa: CASRLMVWGNTDTQYF; v_call: TRBV7-2; j_call: TRBJ2-3; d_call: NA; cdr3_length: 16; clone_size: NA
cdr3_nt: TGTGCCTGGAGTGTGGACAGGGTATATGGCTACACCTTC; cdr3_aa: CAWSVDRVYGYTF; v_call: TRBV30; j_call: TRBJ1-2; d_call: TRBD1; cdr3_length: 13; clone_size: NA
cdr3_nt: TGTGCCAGCGGCCAGGGAACTCTCTACGAGCAGTACTTC; cdr3_aa: CASGQGTLYEQYF; v_call: TRBV27; j_call: TRBJ2-7; d_call: NA; cdr3_length: 13; clone_size: NA